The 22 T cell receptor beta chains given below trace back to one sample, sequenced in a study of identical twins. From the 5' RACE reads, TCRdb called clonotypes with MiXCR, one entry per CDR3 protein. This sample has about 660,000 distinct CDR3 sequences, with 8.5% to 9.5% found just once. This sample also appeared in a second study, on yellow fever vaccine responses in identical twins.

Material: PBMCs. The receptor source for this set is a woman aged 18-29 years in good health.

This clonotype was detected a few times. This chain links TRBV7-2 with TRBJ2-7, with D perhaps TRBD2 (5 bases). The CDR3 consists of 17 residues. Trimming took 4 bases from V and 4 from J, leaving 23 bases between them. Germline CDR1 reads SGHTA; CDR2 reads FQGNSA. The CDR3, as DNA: TGTGCCAGCAGCTCCCAGACGGACTGGCGGAAACGGTACGAGCAGTACTTC. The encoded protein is CASSSQTDWRKRYEQYF.

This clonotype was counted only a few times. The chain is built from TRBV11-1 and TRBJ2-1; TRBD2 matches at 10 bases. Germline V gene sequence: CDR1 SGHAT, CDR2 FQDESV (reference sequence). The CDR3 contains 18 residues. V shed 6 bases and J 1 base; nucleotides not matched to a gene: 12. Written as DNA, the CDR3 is TGTGCCAGCAGATTCGGCCTAGCGGGGGCCTTATCCTACAATGAGCAGTTCTTC. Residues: CASRFGLAGALSYNEQFF.

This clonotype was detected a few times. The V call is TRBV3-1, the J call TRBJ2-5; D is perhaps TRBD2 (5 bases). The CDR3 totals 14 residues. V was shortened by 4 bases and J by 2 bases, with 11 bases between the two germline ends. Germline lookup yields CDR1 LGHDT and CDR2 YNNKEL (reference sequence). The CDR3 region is CASSPRTAQETQYF. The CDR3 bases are TGTGCCAGCAGCCCCCGGACTGCTCAAGAGACCCAGTACTTC.

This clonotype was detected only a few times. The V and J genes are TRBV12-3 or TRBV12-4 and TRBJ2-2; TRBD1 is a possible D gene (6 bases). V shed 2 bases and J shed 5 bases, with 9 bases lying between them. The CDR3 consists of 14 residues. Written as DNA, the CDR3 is TGTGCCAGCAGTTTACAGGGGTGGACCGGGGAGCTGTTTTTT. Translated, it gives CASSLQGWTGELFF.

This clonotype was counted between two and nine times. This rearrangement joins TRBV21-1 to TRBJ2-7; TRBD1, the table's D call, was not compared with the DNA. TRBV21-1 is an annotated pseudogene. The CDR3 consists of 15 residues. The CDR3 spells CASSTMTGSSYEQYF. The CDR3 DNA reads TGTGCCAGCAGCACAATGACAGGGAGCTCCTACGAGCAGTACTTC.

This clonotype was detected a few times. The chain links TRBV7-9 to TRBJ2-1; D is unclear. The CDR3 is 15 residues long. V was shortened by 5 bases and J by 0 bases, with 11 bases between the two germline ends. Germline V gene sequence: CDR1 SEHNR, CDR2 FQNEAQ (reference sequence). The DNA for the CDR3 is TGTGCCAGCAGCCCCAAAGTCGTCTCCTACAATGAGCAGTTCTTC. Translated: CASSPKVVSYNEQFF. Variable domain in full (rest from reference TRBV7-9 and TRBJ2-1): DTGVSQNPRHKITKRGQNVTFRCDPISEHNRLYWYRQTLGQGPEFLTYFQNEAQLEKSRLLSDRFSAERPKGSFSTLEIQRTEQGDSAMYLCASSPKVVSYNEQFFGPGTRLTVL.

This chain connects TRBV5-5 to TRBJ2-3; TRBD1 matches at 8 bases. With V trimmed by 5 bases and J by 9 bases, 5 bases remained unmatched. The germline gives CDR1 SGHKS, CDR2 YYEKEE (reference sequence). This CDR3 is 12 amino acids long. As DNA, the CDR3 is TGTGCCAGCAGTTCCGGACAGGGCACGCAGTATTTT. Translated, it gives CASSSGQGTQYF.

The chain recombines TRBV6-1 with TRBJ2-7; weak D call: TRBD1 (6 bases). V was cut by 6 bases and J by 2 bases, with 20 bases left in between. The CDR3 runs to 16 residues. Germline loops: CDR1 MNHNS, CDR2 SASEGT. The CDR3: CASSRAATTGTYEQYF. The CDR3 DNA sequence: TGTGCCAGCAGCCGAGCCGCAACCACAGGGACCTACGAGCAGTACTTC.

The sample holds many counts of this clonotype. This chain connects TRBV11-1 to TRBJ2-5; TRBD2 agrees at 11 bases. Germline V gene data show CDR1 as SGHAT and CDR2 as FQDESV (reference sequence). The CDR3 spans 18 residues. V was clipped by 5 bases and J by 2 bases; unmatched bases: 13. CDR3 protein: CASSPFMTSGTLQETQYF. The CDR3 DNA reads TGTGCCAGCAGCCCCTTTATGACTAGCGGGACCCTGCAAGAGACCCAGTACTTC.

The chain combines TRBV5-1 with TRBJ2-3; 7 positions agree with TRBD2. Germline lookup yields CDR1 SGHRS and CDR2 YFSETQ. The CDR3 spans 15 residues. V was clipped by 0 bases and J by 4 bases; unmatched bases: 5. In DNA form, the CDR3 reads TGCGCCAGCAGCTTGGCCGGACTAGAAGCAGATACGCAGTATTTT. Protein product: CASSLAGLEADTQYF.

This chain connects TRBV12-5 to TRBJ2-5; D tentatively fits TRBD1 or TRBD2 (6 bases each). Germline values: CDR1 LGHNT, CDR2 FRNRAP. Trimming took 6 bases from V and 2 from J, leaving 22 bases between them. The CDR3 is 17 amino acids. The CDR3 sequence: CASGPGNGGLPQETQYF. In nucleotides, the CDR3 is TGTGCTAGTGGCCCAGGGAATGGGGGGCTTCCACAAGAGACCCAGTACTTC. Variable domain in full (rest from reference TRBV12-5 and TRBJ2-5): DARVTQTPRHKVTEMGQEVTMRCQPILGHNTVFWYRQTMMQGLELLAYFRNRAPLDDSGMPKDRFSAEMPDATLATLKIQPSEPRDSAVYFCASGPGNGGLPQETQYFGPGTRLLVL.

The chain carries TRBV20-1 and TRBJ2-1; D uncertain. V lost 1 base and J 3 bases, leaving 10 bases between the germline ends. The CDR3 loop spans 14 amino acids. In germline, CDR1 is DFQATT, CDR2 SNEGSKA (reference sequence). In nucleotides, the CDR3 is TGCAGTGCTAGAGGACGTTCCGACTACAATGAGCAGTTCTTC. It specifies CSARGRSDYNEQFF.

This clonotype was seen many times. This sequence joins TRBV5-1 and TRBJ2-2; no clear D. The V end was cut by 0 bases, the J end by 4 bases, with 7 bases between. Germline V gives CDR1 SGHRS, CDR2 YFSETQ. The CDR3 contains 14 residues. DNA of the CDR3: TGCGCCAGCAGCTTGGCCCGACGCACCGGGGAGCTGTTTTTT. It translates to CASSLARRTGELFF.

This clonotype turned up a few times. Here the CDR3 reads CSVDAQLTGELFF. The DNA for the CDR3 is TGCAGCGTTGACGCGCAGCTCACCGGGGAGCTGTTTTTT. The rearrangement joins TRBV29-1 to TRBJ2-2, with D hard to call. The germline V gene encodes CDR1 SQVTM and CDR2 ANQGSEA. This CDR3 is 13 amino acids long. The V end was cut by 3 bases, the J end by 4 bases, with 9 bases between.

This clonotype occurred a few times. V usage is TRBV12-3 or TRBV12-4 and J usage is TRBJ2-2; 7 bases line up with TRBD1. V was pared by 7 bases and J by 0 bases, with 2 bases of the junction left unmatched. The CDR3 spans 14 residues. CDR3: CASIGQANTGELFF. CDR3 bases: TGTGCCAGCATAGGACAGGCGAACACCGGGGAGCTGTTTTTT.

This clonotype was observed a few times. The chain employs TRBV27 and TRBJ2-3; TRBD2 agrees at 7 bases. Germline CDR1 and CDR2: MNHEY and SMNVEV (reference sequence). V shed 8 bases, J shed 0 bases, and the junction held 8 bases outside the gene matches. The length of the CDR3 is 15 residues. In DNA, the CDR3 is TGTGCCAGCGGCTACGGACTAGGGAGCACAGATACGCAGTATTTT. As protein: CASGYGLGSTDTQYF.

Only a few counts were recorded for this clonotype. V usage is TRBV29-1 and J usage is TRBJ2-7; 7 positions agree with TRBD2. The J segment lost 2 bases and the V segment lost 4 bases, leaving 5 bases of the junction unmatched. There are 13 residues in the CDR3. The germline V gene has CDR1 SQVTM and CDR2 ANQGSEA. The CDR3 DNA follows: TGCAGCGTTGGGGGAGGGGTTCCCTACGAGCAGTACTTC. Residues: CSVGGGVPYEQYF.

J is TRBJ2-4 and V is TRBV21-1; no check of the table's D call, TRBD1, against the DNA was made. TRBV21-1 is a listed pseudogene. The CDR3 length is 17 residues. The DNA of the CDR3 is TGTGCCAGCAGCAAAGCGCTCCCCGGAGGTTCTAAAAACATTCAGTACTTC. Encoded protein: CASSKALPGGSKNIQYF.

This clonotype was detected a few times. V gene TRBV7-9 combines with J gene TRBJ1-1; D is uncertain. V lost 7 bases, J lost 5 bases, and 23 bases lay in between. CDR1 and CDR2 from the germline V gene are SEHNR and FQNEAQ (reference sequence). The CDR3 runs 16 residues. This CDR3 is CASTWWKGSGETEAFF. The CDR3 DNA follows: TGTGCCAGCACCTGGTGGAAGGGTTCGGGTGAAACTGAAGCTTTCTTT.

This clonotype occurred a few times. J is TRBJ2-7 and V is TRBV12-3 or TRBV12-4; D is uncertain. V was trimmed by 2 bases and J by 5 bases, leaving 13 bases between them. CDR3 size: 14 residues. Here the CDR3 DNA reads TGTGCCAGCAGTTTAATCGCCGGCGGCCACGAGCAGTACTTC. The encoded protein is CASSLIAGGHEQYF.

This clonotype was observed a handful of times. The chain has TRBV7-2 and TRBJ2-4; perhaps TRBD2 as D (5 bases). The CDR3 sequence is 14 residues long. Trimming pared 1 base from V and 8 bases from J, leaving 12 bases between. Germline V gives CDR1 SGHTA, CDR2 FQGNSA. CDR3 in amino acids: CASSLGRTRDIQYF. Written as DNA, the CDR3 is TGTGCCAGCAGCTTAGGCCGTACTAGGGACATTCAGTACTTC.

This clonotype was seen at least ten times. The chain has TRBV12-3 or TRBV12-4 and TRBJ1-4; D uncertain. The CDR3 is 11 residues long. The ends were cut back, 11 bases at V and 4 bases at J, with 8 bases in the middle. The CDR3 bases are TGTGCCTGTGGCAGTAATGAAAAACTGTTTTTT. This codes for CACGSNEKLFF.